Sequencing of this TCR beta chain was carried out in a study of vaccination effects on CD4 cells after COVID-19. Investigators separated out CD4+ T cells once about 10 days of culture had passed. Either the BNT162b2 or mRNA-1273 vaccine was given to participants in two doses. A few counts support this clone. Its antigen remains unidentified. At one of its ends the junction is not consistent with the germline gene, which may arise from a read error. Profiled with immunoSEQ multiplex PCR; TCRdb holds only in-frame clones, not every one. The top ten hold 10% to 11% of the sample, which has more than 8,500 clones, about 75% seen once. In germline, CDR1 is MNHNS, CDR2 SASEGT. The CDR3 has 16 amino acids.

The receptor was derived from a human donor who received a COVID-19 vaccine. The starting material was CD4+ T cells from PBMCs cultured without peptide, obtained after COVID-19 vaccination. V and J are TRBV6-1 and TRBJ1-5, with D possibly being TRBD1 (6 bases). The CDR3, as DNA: TGTGCCAGCACTGAAGCATGGACAGAACATAATCAGCCCCAGCATTTT. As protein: CASTEAWTEHNQPQHF.